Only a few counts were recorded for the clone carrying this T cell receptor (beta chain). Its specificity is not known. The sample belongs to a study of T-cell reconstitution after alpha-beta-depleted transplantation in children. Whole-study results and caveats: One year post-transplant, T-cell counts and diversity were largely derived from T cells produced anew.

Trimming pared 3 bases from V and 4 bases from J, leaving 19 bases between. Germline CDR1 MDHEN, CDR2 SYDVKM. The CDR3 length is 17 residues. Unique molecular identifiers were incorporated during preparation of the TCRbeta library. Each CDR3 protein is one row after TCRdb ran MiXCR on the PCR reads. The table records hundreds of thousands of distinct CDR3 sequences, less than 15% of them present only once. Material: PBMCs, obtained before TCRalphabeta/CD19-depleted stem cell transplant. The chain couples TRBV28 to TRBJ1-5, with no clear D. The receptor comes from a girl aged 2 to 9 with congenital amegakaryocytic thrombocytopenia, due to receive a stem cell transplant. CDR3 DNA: TGTGCCAGCAGTTTTTGGGAATTTCGGAGACTAAATCAGCCCCAGCATTTT. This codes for CASSFWEFRRLNQPQHF.